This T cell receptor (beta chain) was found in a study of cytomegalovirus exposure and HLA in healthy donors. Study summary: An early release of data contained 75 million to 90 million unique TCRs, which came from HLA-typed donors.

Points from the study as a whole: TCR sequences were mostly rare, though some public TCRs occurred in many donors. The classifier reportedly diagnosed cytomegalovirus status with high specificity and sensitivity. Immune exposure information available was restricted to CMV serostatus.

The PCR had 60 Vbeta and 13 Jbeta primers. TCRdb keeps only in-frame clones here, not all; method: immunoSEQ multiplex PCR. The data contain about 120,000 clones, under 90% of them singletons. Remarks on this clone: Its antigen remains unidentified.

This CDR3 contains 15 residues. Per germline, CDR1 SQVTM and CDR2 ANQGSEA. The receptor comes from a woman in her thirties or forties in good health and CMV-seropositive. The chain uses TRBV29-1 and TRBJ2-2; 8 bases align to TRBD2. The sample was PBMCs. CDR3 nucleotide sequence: TGCAGAGGGCGGGTAAGCGGGAGAAACACCGGGGAGCTGTTTTTT. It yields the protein CRGRVSGRNTGELFF.